A single T cell receptor (beta chain) is shown here with its context. This receptor's antigen is unknown. One base away there is no much larger clone; base qualities are not given. The time point label corresponds to: 30 days after allo-HCT. Blood from recipients was drawn roughly 28 days before transplant, then again at days 30, 100 and 180 after transplant. Using Nuclei Lysis Solution, genomic DNA was extracted from unfractionated peripheral blood mononuclear cells that were either fresh or cryopreserved. This entry belongs to a study of T cell clonotyping in hematopoietic cell transplantation (dated by TCRdb to the early 2020s). A note on the overall study: A total of about 140 blood samples were gathered in the study from under 40 consecutive transplant recipients along with their related donors. Patient recruitment ran from 2015 to January 2017, and follow-up continued until late 2020 or death. Study-wide findings and limitations: After transplant, TCR diversity in recipients dropped, and pathologically expanded clonotypes increased progressively from day 30 to day 180. Recipient repertoires showed only a small fraction of overlap with donor repertoires, and over 95% appeared de novo at the given depth. The sample size was limited, and because cells were not sorted, the contributions of CD4 and CD8 repertoires could not be separated. Donor and pretransplant recipient Inverse Simpson Index values predicted broader posttransplant TCR repertoire diversity.

The CDR3, cysteine through phenylalanine, is 18 amino acids long. The DNA shown is the 54-base CDR3, in frame from base 1. V and J are trimmed by 4 bases and 8 bases, and the gene matches miss 15 bases of the junction. The germline V gene gives CDR1 as LGHNA and CDR2 as YSLEER. The immunoSEQ assay, a bias-controlled multiplex PCR using V- and J-specific primers, was used to amplify TCR beta CDR3 regions from genomic DNA. In a second PCR step, a proprietary barcode and Illumina adapter sequences were attached to the CDR3 amplicons. An Illumina MiSeq instrument was used for sequencing of the CDR3 libraries. The published analysis was carried out like this. immunoSEQ Analyzer 3.0 was used for export and quality control, with R Bioconductor and Immunarch used for downstream analyses. Only productive rearrangements in the normalized downsampled data set went into calculating the repertoire metrics. In the normalized cohort, clonotypes with more than 5 templates were defined as pathologically expanded. The Inverse Simpson Index served as the measure of repertoire diversity. CMV-specificity analyses were carried out on the non-normalized data set to capture all clonotypes. TCRdb took over this immuneACCESS table, retaining in-frame rearrangements with V and J assigned. Such tables are incomplete; in checked studies, under half of the missing clones stem from an unresolved V gene, and the remainder is unexplained. Clonal size and the V and J genes are those of that table, whereas D and trimming came from the DNA. For this sample there are 11,000 to 15,000 clones; 94% appear just once. Around 4.3% of the sample is taken by the ten largest.

Sequenced material: PBMCs, taken 30 days after allogeneic stem cell transplant. The origin of this receptor is a male patient aged 55 to 69 who had an allogeneic stem cell transplant from an unrelated donor, so the T cells may come from the graft donor. Some clones in this sample may be carry-over from other donors' samples. The chain links TRBV4-3 with TRBJ2-1; TRBD1 fits 12 bases in the junction. The DNA sequence follows: TGCGCCAGCAGCCGAGATTATATCGGGACAGGGGGCTTATATGAGCAGTTCTTC. The resulting protein is CASSRDYIGTGGLYEQFF.